This is a list of T cell receptor beta chains from one sample in a study of patients and donors after allogeneic stem cell transplantation. TCRdb re-called the RT-PCR reads through MiXCR, storing one row per CDR3 protein. The sample has approximately 31,000 distinct CDR3 sequences, around 33% seen once. Input material: blood, either unsorted or a sorted T cell fraction (not recorded which). These TCRs come from a human donor who was either an allogeneic HSCT recipient or a stem cell or donor lymphocyte infusion donor (not recorded which). It is not recorded whose cells these are; they may come from a transplant donor. CDR3s include the opening cysteine and the closing phenylalanine or tryptophan. A D gene is named only where the DNA matches it firmly. Expanded clones get a size class; other rows say once, few or many, or leave the size out.

j_call clone_size cdr3_length d_call v_call cdr3_aa cdr3_nt
TRBJ2-2 NA 16 NA TRBV4-1 CASSRSSHYRAGELFF TGCGCCAGCAGCCGGTCATCCCATTACAGGGCCGGGGAGCTGTTTTTT
TRBJ1-1 NA 14 TRBD1 TRBV10-3 CAISGGQMNTEAFF TGTGCCATCAGTGGGGGACAGATGAACACTGAAGCTTTCTTT
TRBJ1-5 NA 15 NA TRBV24-1 CATSDGGLRNQPQHF TGTGCCACCAGTGATGGGGGATTACGCAATCAGCCCCAGCATTTT
TRBJ2-5 once 14 NA TRBV9 CASSVSPGQETQYF TGTGCCAGCAGCGTAAGTCCCGGGCAAGAGACCCAGTACTTC
TRBJ1-1 NA 15 NA TRBV11-2 CASSLELLMNTEAFF TGTGCCAGCAGCTTAGAGTTACTGATGAACACTGAAGCTTTCTTT
TRBJ1-5 many 16 TRBD1 TRBV20-1 CSARDEQGVGNQPQHF TGCAGTGCTAGAGATGAACAGGGGGTGGGCAATCAGCCCCAGCATTTT
TRBJ2-5 NA 18 TRBD1 TRBV4-3 CASSQTFMDRGDGETQYF TGCGCCAGCAGCCAGACCTTTATGGACAGGGGGGATGGAGAGACCCAGTACTTC
TRBJ2-5 NA 13 TRBD1 TRBV29-1 CSVNRGLRETQYF TGCAGCGTCAACAGGGGGTTACGGGAGACCCAGTACTTC
TRBJ2-5 NA 12 NA TRBV3-1 CASSQDRETQYF TGTGCCAGCAGCCAAGACCGAGAGACCCAGTACTTC
TRBJ2-4 NA 16 NA TRBV7-2 CASSFDSPLAKNIQYF TGTGCCAGCAGCTTCGACAGTCCGCTAGCCAAAAACATTCAGTACTTC
TRBJ2-3 NA 16 NA TRBV7-2 CASSIRGRHSTDTQYF TGTGCCAGCAGCATACGGGGCCGACATAGCACAGATACGCAGTATTTT
TRBJ1-6 few 12 NA TRBV19 CASSFRDSPLHF TGTGCCAGTAGTTTCAGGGATTCACCCCTCCACTTT
TRBJ2-1 few 13 NA TRBV29-1 CSGGGDIYNEQFF TGCAGCGGCGGTGGGGACATCTACAATGAGCAGTTCTTC
TRBJ1-2 NA 13 NA TRBV20-1 CSAPRQANYGYTF TGCAGTGCCCCCCGACAGGCTAACTATGGCTACACCTTC
TRBJ2-1 NA 17 TRBD1 TRBV7-9 CASSLPRGISSYNEQFF TGTGCCAGCAGCTTACCCAGGGGGATTAGCTCCTACAATGAGCAGTTCTTC
TRBJ1-2 few 15 TRBD1 TRBV15 CATSSRTQGAHGYTF TGTGCCACCAGCAGCCGAACCCAGGGGGCTCACGGCTACACCTTC
TRBJ1-1 NA 12 TRBD1 TRBV7-9 CASSRQGTKAFF TGTGCCAGCAGCCGACAGGGGACGAAAGCTTTCTTT
TRBJ1-5 few 15 NA TRBV7-2 CASSLDRDGNQPQHF TGTGCCAGCAGCTTAGACCGGGACGGGAATCAGCCCCAGCATTTT
TRBJ1-2 few 17 TRBD1 TRBV7-9 CASSLPDRALMGYGYTF TGTGCCAGCAGCTTACCGGACAGGGCATTGATGGGCTATGGCTACACCTTC
TRBJ2-1 NA 14 NA TRBV10-3 CAISETRDLGEQFF TGTGCCATCAGTGAGACAAGGGACCTCGGTGAGCAGTTCTTC
TRBJ2-3 NA 16 NA TRBV18 CACSPMRAASTDTQYF TGTGCCTGCTCACCAATGAGGGCTGCTAGCACAGATACGCAGTATTTT
TRBJ1-1 few 14 NA TRBV7-9 CASSYSGGTTEAFF TGTGCCAGCAGCTACAGCGGAGGGACCACTGAAGCTTTCTTT
TRBJ2-5 once 16 NA TRBV5-1 CASSLLPVGGRETQYF TGCGCCAGCAGCTTGTTACCGGTCGGAGGGCGAGAGACCCAGTACTTC
TRBJ2-3 few 13 NA TRBV9 CASSVDLQDTQYF TGTGCCAGCAGCGTTGACTTACAGGATACGCAGTATTTT
TRBJ1-2 NA 16 NA TRBV9 CASSVGGRTGNYGYTF TGTGCCAGCAGCGTAGGAGGTCGCACGGGCAACTATGGCTACACCTTC
TRBJ1-3 NA 13 TRBD1 TRBV20-1 CSAKGQAGNTIYF TGCAGTGCTAAGGGACAGGCTGGAAACACCATATATTTT